This record covers a single TCR beta chain. What it recognizes is unknown. This sample was included in a study of T-cell reconstitution after alpha-beta-depleted transplantation in children. The CDR3 consists of 16 residues. Germline V gene lookup returns CDR1 LGHNA and CDR2 YSLEER. Between the trimmed V and J ends, which lost 1 base and 3 bases, there was a span of 16 bases. Unique molecular identifiers were used in preparing the TCRbeta library. TCRdb reanalysed the PCR reads using MiXCR and keeps one entry per CDR3 protein. This table has 500,000 to 650,000 distinct CDR3 sequences, approximately 10% appearing once. General study results and limits: Fresh T-cell production supplied most of the T-cell counts and diversity seen one year after transplant.

This TCR derives from a female patient aged 2-15 years who had a stem cell transplant for aplastic anemia, so the T cells may come from the graft donor. This specimen consisted of PBMCs, mostly from graft donor cells, obtained 180 days after TCRalphabeta/CD19-depleted stem cell transplant. This chain joins TRBV4-3 and TRBJ2-7; TRBD2 is a possible D gene (5 bases). The CDR3 bases are TGCGCCAGCAGCCAAGTTATGTGGGGTGCGGGCTACGAGCAGTACTTC. This gives the protein CASSQVMWGAGYEQYF.